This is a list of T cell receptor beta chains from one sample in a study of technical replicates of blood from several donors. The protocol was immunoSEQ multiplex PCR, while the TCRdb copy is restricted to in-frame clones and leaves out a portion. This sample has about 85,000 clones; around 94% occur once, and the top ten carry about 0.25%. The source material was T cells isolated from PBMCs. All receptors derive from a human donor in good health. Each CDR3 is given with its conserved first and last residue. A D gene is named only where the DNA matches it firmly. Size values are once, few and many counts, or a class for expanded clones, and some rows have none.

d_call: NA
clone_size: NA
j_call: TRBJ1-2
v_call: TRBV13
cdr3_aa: CASSLGRTGSNYGYTF
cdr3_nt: TGTGCCAGCAGCTTAGGCCGTACAGGATCTAACTATGGCTACACCTTC

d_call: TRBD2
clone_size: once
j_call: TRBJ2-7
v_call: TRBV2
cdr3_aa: CASNYPNGGTSGGLSYEQYF
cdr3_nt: TGTGCCAGCAACTACCCTAATGGGGGGACTAGCGGAGGCCTCTCCTACGAGCAGTACTTC

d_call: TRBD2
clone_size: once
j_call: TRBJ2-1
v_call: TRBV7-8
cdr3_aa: CASSLAGLPNNEQFF
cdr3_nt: TGTGCCAGCAGCTTGGCGGGACTACCTAACAATGAGCAGTTCTTC

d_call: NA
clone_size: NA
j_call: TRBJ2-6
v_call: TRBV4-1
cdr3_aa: CASSQDHAAAGANVLTF
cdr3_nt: TGCGCCAGCAGCCAAGATCACGCGGCGGCTGGGGCCAACGTCCTGACTTTC

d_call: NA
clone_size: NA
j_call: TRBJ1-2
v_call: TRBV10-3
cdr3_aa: CAISGSAGAMSSEGYTF
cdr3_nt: TGTGCCATCAGTGGAAGCGCAGGGGCCATGAGTTCGGAGGGCTACACCTTC

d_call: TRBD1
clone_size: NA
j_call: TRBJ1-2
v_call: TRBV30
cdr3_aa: CAWSVFIGSGQGVRGYTF
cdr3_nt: TGTGCCTGGAGTGTCTTCATTGGGTCCGGACAGGGGGTACGTGGCTACACCTTC

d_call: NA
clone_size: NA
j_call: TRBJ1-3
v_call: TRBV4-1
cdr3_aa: CASSYRDSQRPGNTIYF
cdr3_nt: TGCGCCAGCAGCTACAGGGATTCACAAAGGCCTGGAAACACCATATATTTT

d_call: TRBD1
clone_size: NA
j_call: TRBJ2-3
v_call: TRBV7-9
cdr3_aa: CASTHWTGEADTQYF
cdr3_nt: TGTGCCAGCACCCACTGGACAGGGGAAGCAGATACGCAGTATTTT

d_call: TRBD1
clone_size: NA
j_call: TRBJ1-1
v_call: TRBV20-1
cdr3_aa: CSASYRGQAFF
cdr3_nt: TGCAGTGCTAGTTACAGGGGGCAAGCTTTCTTT

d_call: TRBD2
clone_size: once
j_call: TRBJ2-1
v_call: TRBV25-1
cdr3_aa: CASRGGLAGGTYNEQFF
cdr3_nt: TGTGCCAGCAGGGGTGGACTAGCGGGAGGAACCTACAATGAGCAGTTCTTC

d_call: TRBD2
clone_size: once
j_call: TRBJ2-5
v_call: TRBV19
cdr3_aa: CASGLAVGETQYF
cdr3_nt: TGTGCCAGCGGACTAGCGGTCGGGGAGACCCAGTACTTC

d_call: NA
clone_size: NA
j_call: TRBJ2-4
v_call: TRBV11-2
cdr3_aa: CASSLEAAKNIQYF
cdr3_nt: TGTGCCAGCAGCTTAGAGGCAGCCAAAAACATTCAGTACTTC

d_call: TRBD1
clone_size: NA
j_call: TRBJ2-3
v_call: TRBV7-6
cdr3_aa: CASSYRGRTDTQYF
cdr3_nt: TGTGCCAGCAGCTACAGGGGCCGCACAGATACGCAGTATTTT

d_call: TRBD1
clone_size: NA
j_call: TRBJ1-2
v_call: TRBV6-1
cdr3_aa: CASSRDSWNYGYTF
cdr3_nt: TGTGCCAGCTCTAGGGACAGCTGGAACTATGGCTACACCTTC

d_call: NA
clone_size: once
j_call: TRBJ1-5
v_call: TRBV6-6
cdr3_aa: CASSYGPGTNQPQHF
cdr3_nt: TGTGCCAGCAGTTATGGTCCAGGGACTAATCAGCCCCAGCATTTT

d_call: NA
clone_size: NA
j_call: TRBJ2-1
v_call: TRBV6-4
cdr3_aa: CASKVATSYNEQFF
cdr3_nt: TGTGCCAGCAAGGTAGCCACCTCCTACAATGAGCAGTTCTTC

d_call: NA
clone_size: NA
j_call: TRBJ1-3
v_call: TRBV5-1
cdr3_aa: CASSLEGHYSTSGNTIYF
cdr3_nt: TGCGCCAGCAGCTTGGAAGGACACTATTCAACCTCTGGAAACACCATATATTTT

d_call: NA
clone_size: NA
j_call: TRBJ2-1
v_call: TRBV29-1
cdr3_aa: CSVVVGARSYNEQFF
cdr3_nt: TGCAGCGTTGTGGTGGGAGCTCGCTCCTACAATGAGCAGTTCTTC

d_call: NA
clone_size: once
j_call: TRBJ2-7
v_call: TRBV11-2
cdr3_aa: CASSLGGTGEQYF
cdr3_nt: TGTGCCAGCAGCTTAGGTGGGACTGGCGAGCAGTACTTC

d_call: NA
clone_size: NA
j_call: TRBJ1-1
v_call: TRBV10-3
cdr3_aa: CAISETYEAFF
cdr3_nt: TGTGCCATCAGTGAGACCTATGAAGCTTTCTTT

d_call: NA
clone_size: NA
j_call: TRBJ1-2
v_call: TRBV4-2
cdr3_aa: CASSQGWGGDGYTF
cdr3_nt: TGTGCCAGCAGCCAAGGTTGGGGAGGGGATGGCTACACCTTC

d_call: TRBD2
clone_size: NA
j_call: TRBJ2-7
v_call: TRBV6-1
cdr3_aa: CASHYAGGSYEQYF
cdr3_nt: TGTGCCAGTCATTACGCGGGGGGCTCCTACGAGCAGTACTTC

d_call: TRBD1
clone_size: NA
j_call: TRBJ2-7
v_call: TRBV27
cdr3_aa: CASSLAGQGGLQEYF
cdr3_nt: TGTGCCAGCAGTTTAGCCGGACAGGGGGGGCTGCAAGAGTACTTC

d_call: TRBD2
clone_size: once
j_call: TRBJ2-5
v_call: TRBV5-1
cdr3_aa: CASSFRGGRVRETQYF
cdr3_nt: TGCGCCAGCAGCTTCCGGGGGGGCCGAGTGCGGGAGACCCAGTACTTC

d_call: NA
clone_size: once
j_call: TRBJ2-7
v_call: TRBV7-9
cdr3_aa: CASRHREQGEQYF
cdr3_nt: TGTGCCAGCAGGCATAGGGAGCAGGGGGAGCAGTACTTC